The rows below give T cell receptor beta chains drawn from one sample of a study of cytomegalovirus exposure and HLA in healthy donors. Only in-frame clones appear in the TCRdb table, and some are missing; sequencing was by immunoSEQ multiplex PCR. The sample includes about 150,000 clones, about 75% seen only once; the top ten take 1.3% to 1.5%. The sequenced material came from PBMCs. These receptors were taken from a woman aged 35 to 49 in good health and CMV-seronegative. Both conserved end residues are part of each CDR3. Each record gives: D gene, clone size, J gene, V gene, CDR3 protein, CDR3 DNA. The D gene is left open where the match is weak. Some rows have no size entry. The others give once, few or many, or a class for an expanded clone.

d_gene: .
abundance: .
j_gene: TRBJ2-5
v_gene: TRBV30
CDR3aa: CAWSVRGYQETQYF
CDR3nt: TGTGCCTGGAGTGTACGGGGTTACCAAGAGACCCAGTACTTC

d_gene: .
abundance: .
j_gene: TRBJ1-3
v_gene: TRBV18
CDR3aa: CASSPAEQRGNTIYF
CDR3nt: TGTGCCAGCTCACCAGCGGAGCAAAGGGGAAACACCATATATTTT

d_gene: .
abundance: once
j_gene: TRBJ1-1
v_gene: TRBV18
CDR3aa: CASSPGLGTPDTEAFF
CDR3nt: TGTGCCAGCTCACCGGGCCTTGGGACACCTGACACTGAAGCTTTCTTT

d_gene: .
abundance: .
j_gene: TRBJ2-6
v_gene: TRBV28
CDR3aa: CASSSSAGANVLTF
CDR3nt: TGTGCCAGCAGTTCCTCTGCTGGGGCCAACGTCCTGACTTTC

d_gene: .
abundance: few
j_gene: TRBJ1-2
v_gene: TRBV30
CDR3aa: CACPQGHGYTF
CDR3nt: TGTGCCTGCCCACAGGGTCATGGCTACACCTTC

d_gene: TRBD1
abundance: .
j_gene: TRBJ1-2
v_gene: TRBV5-1
CDR3aa: CASSSGTGGYGYTF
CDR3nt: TGCGCCAGCAGCTCCGGGACAGGGGGCTATGGCTACACCTTC

d_gene: TRBD1
abundance: .
j_gene: TRBJ1-4
v_gene: TRBV6-5
CDR3aa: CASKQQGTNEKLFF
CDR3nt: TGTGCCAGCAAACAACAGGGGACTAATGAAAAACTGTTTTTT

d_gene: TRBD2
abundance: .
j_gene: TRBJ2-5
v_gene: TRBV11-2
CDR3aa: CASSLGGGAVETQYF
CDR3nt: TGTGCCAGCAGCTTGGGCGGGGGGGCCGTTGAGACCCAGTACTTC

d_gene: TRBD1
abundance: .
j_gene: TRBJ1-5
v_gene: TRBV6-1
CDR3aa: CASSERGTGSNQPQHF
CDR3nt: TGTGCCAGCAGTGAACGGGGGACAGGGAGCAATCAGCCCCAGCATTTT

d_gene: .
abundance: .
j_gene: TRBJ2-1
v_gene: TRBV20-1
CDR3aa: CSARRDNEQFF
CDR3nt: TGCAGTGCTCGACGGGATAATGAGCAGTTCTTC

d_gene: TRBD1
abundance: .
j_gene: TRBJ1-2
v_gene: TRBV5-1
CDR3aa: CASSPGQDRSYTF
CDR3nt: TGCGCCAGCAGCCCGGGACAGGACCGTAGCTACACCTTC

d_gene: .
abundance: .
j_gene: TRBJ2-3
v_gene: TRBV6-1
CDR3aa: CASSERERETDTQYF
CDR3nt: TGTGCCAGCAGTGAACGGGAGAGAGAGACAGATACGCAGTATTTT

d_gene: TRBD2
abundance: .
j_gene: TRBJ2-7
v_gene: TRBV4-1
CDR3aa: CASSPRSTSGGAGEQYF
CDR3nt: TGCGCCAGCAGCCCGCGATCTACTAGCGGGGGGGCCGGTGAGCAGTACTTC

d_gene: TRBD1
abundance: few
j_gene: TRBJ2-4
v_gene: TRBV19
CDR3aa: CASTRQGLAKNIQYF
CDR3nt: TGTGCCAGTACCCGACAGGGGTTGGCCAAAAACATTCAGTACTTC

d_gene: TRBD2
abundance: .
j_gene: TRBJ2-3
v_gene: TRBV2
CDR3aa: CASSGASGGADTQYF
CDR3nt: TGTGCCAGCAGTGGAGCCAGCGGGGGCGCAGATACGCAGTATTTT

d_gene: .
abundance: .
j_gene: TRBJ1-1
v_gene: TRBV4-1
CDR3aa: CASSQDPTRNTEAFF
CDR3nt: TGCGCCAGCAGCCAAGATCCCACTAGGAACACTGAAGCTTTCTTT

d_gene: TRBD1
abundance: .
j_gene: TRBJ1-5
v_gene: TRBV27
CDR3aa: CASSFDSGGNSNQPQHF
CDR3nt: TGTGCCAGCAGTTTCGATTCAGGGGGCAATAGCAATCAGCCCCAGCATTTT

d_gene: .
abundance: .
j_gene: TRBJ2-3
v_gene: TRBV1
CDR3aa: CTSSHPSGGPADTQYF
CDR3nt: TGCACCAGCAGCCACCCTAGCGGGGGGCCTGCAGATACGCAGTATTTT

d_gene: TRBD1
abundance: .
j_gene: TRBJ2-2
v_gene: TRBV19
CDR3aa: CASSPRDRGLYTGELFF
CDR3nt: TGTGCCAGTAGTCCAAGGGACAGGGGGCTCTACACCGGGGAGCTGTTTTTT

d_gene: TRBD1
abundance: .
j_gene: TRBJ1-6
v_gene: TRBV5-1
CDR3aa: CASSWGQTDNSPLHF
CDR3nt: TGCGCCAGCAGCTGGGGACAGACTGATAATTCACCCCTCCACTTT

d_gene: .
abundance: .
j_gene: TRBJ1-3
v_gene: TRBV6-1
CDR3aa: CASSEYQDGNTIYF
CDR3nt: TGTGCCAGCAGTGAATACCAGGATGGAAACACCATATATTTT

d_gene: .
abundance: .
j_gene: TRBJ2-7
v_gene: TRBV5-4
CDR3aa: CASSHPTEMAYEQYF
CDR3nt: TGTGCCAGCAGCCACCCGACAGAAATGGCCTACGAGCAGTACTTC

d_gene: TRBD2
abundance: .
j_gene: TRBJ2-3
v_gene: TRBV28
CDR3aa: CASDTLRTSGGARYTQYF
CDR3nt: TGTGCCAGCGATACCCTGAGGACTAGCGGGGGAGCTAGATATACGCAGTATTTT

d_gene: .
abundance: .
j_gene: TRBJ1-2
v_gene: TRBV6-4
CDR3aa: CASSAGGGMRYTF
CDR3nt: TGTGCCAGCAGTGCCGGGGGTGGGATGCGCTACACCTTC

d_gene: .
abundance: few
j_gene: TRBJ1-2
v_gene: TRBV7-9
CDR3aa: CASSFQTAYGYTF
CDR3nt: TGTGCCAGCAGCTTCCAGACAGCGTATGGCTACACCTTC

d_gene: .
abundance: .
j_gene: TRBJ1-1
v_gene: TRBV5-4
CDR3aa: CASSLPGGGVSRTEAFF
CDR3nt: TGTGCCAGCAGTCTTCCGGGGGGAGGAGTTAGTCGCACTGAAGCTTTCTTT

d_gene: .
abundance: .
j_gene: TRBJ2-5
v_gene: TRBV5-1
CDR3aa: CASSRGIQETQYF
CDR3nt: TGCGCCAGCAGCCGGGGAATCCAAGAGACCCAGTACTTC

d_gene: .
abundance: many
j_gene: TRBJ1-2
v_gene: TRBV7-9
CDR3aa: CASSPLSNYGYTF
CDR3nt: TGTGCCAGCAGCCCCCTTTCTAACTATGGCTACACCTTC

d_gene: .
abundance: .
j_gene: TRBJ1-1
v_gene: TRBV5-1
CDR3aa: CASTITPGLNTEAFF
CDR3nt: TGCGCCAGCACCATAACCCCAGGCCTGAACACTGAAGCTTTCTTT

d_gene: TRBD1
abundance: once
j_gene: TRBJ2-3
v_gene: TRBV6-5
CDR3aa: CASSYSGTGSRDTQYF
CDR3nt: TGTGCCAGCAGTTATTCCGGGACAGGGAGTAGGGATACGCAGTATTTT

d_gene: .
abundance: .
j_gene: TRBJ1-1
v_gene: TRBV28
CDR3aa: CASRAEGGVNTEAFF
CDR3nt: TGTGCCAGCAGAGCAGAGGGGGGGGTGAACACTGAAGCTTTCTTT

d_gene: .
abundance: .
j_gene: TRBJ1-6
v_gene: TRBV6-5
CDR3aa: CASSYSGSRGSPLHF
CDR3nt: TGTGCCAGCAGTTACTCCGGGTCCCGGGGGTCACCCCTCCACTTT

d_gene: .
abundance: .
j_gene: TRBJ1-4
v_gene: TRBV7-9
CDR3aa: CASSLAAPTNEKLFF
CDR3nt: TGTGCCAGCAGCTTAGCGGCCCCAACTAATGAAAAACTGTTTTTT

d_gene: .
abundance: .
j_gene: TRBJ1-1
v_gene: TRBV7-9
CDR3aa: CASSYYSNAEAFF
CDR3nt: TGTGCCAGCAGCTACTACTCAAATGCTGAAGCTTTCTTT

d_gene: TRBD2
abundance: .
j_gene: TRBJ2-7
v_gene: TRBV2
CDR3aa: CASSDPVGRGGSYEQYF
CDR3nt: TGTGCCAGCAGTGACCCCGTCGGCCGGGGGGGATCCTACGAGCAGTACTTC

d_gene: .
abundance: .
j_gene: TRBJ2-3
v_gene: TRBV2
CDR3aa: CASKGQTFGTQYF
CDR3nt: TGTGCCAGCAAAGGACAAACCTTCGGTACGCAGTATTTT

d_gene: TRBD1
abundance: once
j_gene: TRBJ2-3
v_gene: TRBV6-5
CDR3aa: CASSSGTVVADTQYF
CDR3nt: TGTGCCAGCAGTTCCGGGACAGTCGTTGCAGATACGCAGTATTTT

d_gene: .
abundance: .
j_gene: TRBJ1-5
v_gene: TRBV12-5
CDR3aa: CASGLAAGDWYQPQHF
CDR3nt: TGTGCTAGTGGTTTAGCAGCTGGGGACTGGTATCAGCCCCAGCATTTT

d_gene: .
abundance: few
j_gene: TRBJ1-1
v_gene: TRBV5-4
CDR3aa: CASSEYRDHTEAFF
CDR3nt: TGTGCCAGCAGCGAATACAGGGACCACACTGAAGCTTTCTTT

d_gene: .
abundance: .
j_gene: TRBJ2-3
v_gene: TRBV7-8
CDR3aa: CASSLARADTQYF
CDR3nt: TGTGCCAGCAGCTTAGCGCGGGCAGATACGCAGTATTTT

d_gene: .
abundance: .
j_gene: TRBJ1-5
v_gene: TRBV7-8
CDR3aa: CASSLLTGGQGQHF
CDR3nt: TGTGCCAGCAGCTTATTAACCGGGGGGCAGGGCCAGCATTTT

d_gene: .
abundance: once
j_gene: TRBJ1-1
v_gene: TRBV4-2
CDR3aa: CASSQGPDRPHTEAFF
CDR3nt: TGTGCCAGCAGCCAAGGGCCTGACAGGCCGCACACTGAAGCTTTCTTT

d_gene: TRBD1
abundance: .
j_gene: TRBJ1-5
v_gene: TRBV19
CDR3aa: CASGNRGEIHQPQHF
CDR3nt: TGTGCCAGCGGGAACAGGGGCGAAATTCATCAGCCCCAGCATTTT

d_gene: TRBD1
abundance: .
j_gene: TRBJ1-2
v_gene: TRBV28
CDR3aa: CASSFNTDRALHGYTF
CDR3nt: TGTGCCAGCAGTTTCAACACCGACAGGGCTCTACATGGCTACACCTTC

d_gene: .
abundance: .
j_gene: TRBJ2-7
v_gene: TRBV2
CDR3aa: CASSEGGRYEQYF
CDR3nt: TGTGCCAGCAGTGAAGGTGGCAGGTACGAGCAGTACTTC

d_gene: .
abundance: few
j_gene: TRBJ1-1
v_gene: TRBV5-4
CDR3aa: CASSRGERTEAFF
CDR3nt: TGTGCCAGCAGCCGAGGTGAGCGCACTGAAGCTTTCTTT

d_gene: TRBD1
abundance: .
j_gene: TRBJ2-7
v_gene: TRBV18
CDR3aa: CASSQDRGLSGYEQYF
CDR3nt: TGTGCCAGCTCTCAGGACAGGGGGTTATCAGGCTACGAGCAGTACTTC

d_gene: TRBD2
abundance: once
j_gene: TRBJ2-3
v_gene: TRBV2
CDR3aa: CASSEWRGSLTDTQYF
CDR3nt: TGTGCCAGCAGTGAATGGCGGGGGTCTCTCACAGATACGCAGTATTTT

d_gene: .
abundance: .
j_gene: TRBJ2-3
v_gene: TRBV29-1
CDR3aa: CSVEPDLQADTQYF
CDR3nt: TGCAGCGTTGAACCGGACCTACAGGCGGATACGCAGTATTTT

d_gene: TRBD1
abundance: .
j_gene: TRBJ2-5
v_gene: TRBV11-3
CDR3aa: CASSPGTAKKETQYF
CDR3nt: TGTGCCAGCAGCCCCGGGACAGCTAAGAAAGAGACCCAGTACTTC

d_gene: TRBD2
abundance: .
j_gene: TRBJ2-1
v_gene: TRBV2
CDR3aa: CASSDRSSGGVNEQFF
CDR3nt: TGTGCCAGCAGTGACCGTTCGAGCGGGGGGGTGAATGAGCAGTTCTTC

d_gene: .
abundance: .
j_gene: TRBJ1-2
v_gene: TRBV4-1
CDR3aa: CASSQDGGKISRFGAF
CDR3nt: TGCGCCAGCAGCCAAGATGGGGGGAAAATTTCAAGGTTCGGGGCCTTC

d_gene: .
abundance: once
j_gene: TRBJ2-3
v_gene: TRBV28
CDR3aa: CASSSPGNTDTQYF
CDR3nt: TGTGCCAGCAGTTCCCCAGGGAACACAGATACGCAGTATTTT

d_gene: .
abundance: .
j_gene: TRBJ2-2
v_gene: TRBV4-2
CDR3aa: CASTERGLNTGELFF
CDR3nt: TGTGCCAGCACCGAAAGGGGGTTGAACACCGGGGAGCTGTTTTTT

d_gene: TRBD2
abundance: .
j_gene: TRBJ2-7
v_gene: TRBV4-3
CDR3aa: CASSQRSGAPREQYF
CDR3nt: TGCGCCAGCAGCCAAAGAAGCGGGGCTCCCCGCGAGCAGTACTTC

d_gene: TRBD2
abundance: .
j_gene: TRBJ2-7
v_gene: TRBV19
CDR3aa: CASSGAGGGGTYEQYF
CDR3nt: TGTGCCAGTAGTGGGGCTGGCGGCGGGGGGACCTACGAGCAGTACTTC